This TCR beta chain was profiled in a study of metastatic and nonmetastatic thyroid tumors. No patient had received any treatment before thyroid surgery. TCRdb re-called the PCR reads through MiXCR. This table has under 45,000 clones, 15% to 20% appearing once. Germline V lookup: CDR1 DFQATT, CDR2 SNEGSKA (reference sequence). This CDR3 contains 13 residues. V lost 3 bases and J 7 bases, leaving 10 bases between the germline ends. The TCR originated in a female donor with papillary thyroid cancer or a benign thyroid nodule (not recorded which). Some clones in this sample may be carry-over from other donors' samples. This chain uses TRBV20-1 with TRBJ1-6; D gene unclear. Input material: tumor tissue. The CDR3 here is CSARGVRNSPLHF. The CDR3 region has the DNA TGCAGTGCTAGGGGTGTAAGGAATTCACCCCTCCACTTT.